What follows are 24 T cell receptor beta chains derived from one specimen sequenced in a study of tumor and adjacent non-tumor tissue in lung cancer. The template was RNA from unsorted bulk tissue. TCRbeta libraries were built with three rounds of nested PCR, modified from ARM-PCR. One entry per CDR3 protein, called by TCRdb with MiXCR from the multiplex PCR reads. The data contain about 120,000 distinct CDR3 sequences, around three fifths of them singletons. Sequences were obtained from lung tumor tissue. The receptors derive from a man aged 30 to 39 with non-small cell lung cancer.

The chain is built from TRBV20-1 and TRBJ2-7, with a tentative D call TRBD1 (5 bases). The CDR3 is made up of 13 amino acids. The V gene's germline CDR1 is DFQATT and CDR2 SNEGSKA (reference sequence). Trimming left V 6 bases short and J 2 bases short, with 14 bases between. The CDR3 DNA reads TGCAGTGCCTTGAACAGGACGACCTACGAGCAGTACTTC. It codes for CSALNRTTYEQYF.

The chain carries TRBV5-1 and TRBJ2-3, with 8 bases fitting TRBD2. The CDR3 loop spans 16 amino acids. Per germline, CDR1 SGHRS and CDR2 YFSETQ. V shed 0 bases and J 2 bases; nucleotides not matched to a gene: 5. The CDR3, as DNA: TGCGCCAGCAGCTTGGGAATAGCGGGATACACAGATACGCAGTATTTT. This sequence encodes CASSLGIAGYTDTQYF.

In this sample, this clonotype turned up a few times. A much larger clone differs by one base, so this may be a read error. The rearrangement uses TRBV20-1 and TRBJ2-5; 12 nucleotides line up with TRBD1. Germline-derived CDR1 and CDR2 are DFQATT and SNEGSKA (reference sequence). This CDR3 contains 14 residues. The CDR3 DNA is TGCAATGCTGGGGGACAGGGGGCCCAGGAGACCCAGTACTTC. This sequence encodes CNAGGQGAQETQYF.

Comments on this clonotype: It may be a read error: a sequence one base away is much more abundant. The CDR3 here is CSASRTGGRSEVFF. The CDR3 bases are TGCAGTGCTAGTCGGACAGGGGGCAGGTCTGAAGTTTTCTTT. V and J are TRBV20-1 and TRBJ1-1, with 11 bases fitting TRBD1. The CDR3 sequence is 14 residues long. Germline-derived CDR1 and CDR2 are DFQATT and SNEGSKA (reference sequence).

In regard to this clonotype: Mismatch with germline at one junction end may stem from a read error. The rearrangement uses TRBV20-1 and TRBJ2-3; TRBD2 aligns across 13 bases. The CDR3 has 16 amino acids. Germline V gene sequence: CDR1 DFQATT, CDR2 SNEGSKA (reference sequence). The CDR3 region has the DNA TGCAGTGCCCGAAGACTAGCGGGGGGCCACATAGATACACAGTATTTT. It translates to CSARRLAGGHIDTQYF.

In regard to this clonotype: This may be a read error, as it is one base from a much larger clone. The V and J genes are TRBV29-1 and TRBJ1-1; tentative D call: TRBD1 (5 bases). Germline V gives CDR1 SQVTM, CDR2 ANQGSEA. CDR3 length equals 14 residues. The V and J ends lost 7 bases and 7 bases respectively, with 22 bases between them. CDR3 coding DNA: TGCAGCGCCAAGGAATCCAGGGTCTACAATGAAGCTTTCTTT. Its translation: CSAKESRVYNEAFF.

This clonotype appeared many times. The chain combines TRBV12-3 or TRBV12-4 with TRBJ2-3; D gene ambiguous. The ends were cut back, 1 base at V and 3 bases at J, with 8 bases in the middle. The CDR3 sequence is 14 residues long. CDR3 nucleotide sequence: TGTGCCAGCAGTTTAGTGGAACAAACAGATACGCAGTATTTT. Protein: CASSLVEQTDTQYF.

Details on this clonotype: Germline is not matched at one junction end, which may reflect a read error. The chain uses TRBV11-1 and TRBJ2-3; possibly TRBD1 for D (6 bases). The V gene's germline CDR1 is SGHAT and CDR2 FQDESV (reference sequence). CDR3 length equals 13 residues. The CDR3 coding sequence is TGTTCCAGCAGAAGGACAGAAGCAGATACGCAGTATTTT. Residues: CSSRRTEADTQYF.

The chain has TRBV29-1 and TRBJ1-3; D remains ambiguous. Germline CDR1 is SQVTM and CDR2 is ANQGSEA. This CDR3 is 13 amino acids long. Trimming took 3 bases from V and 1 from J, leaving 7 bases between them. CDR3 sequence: CSVELKSGNTIYF. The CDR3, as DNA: TGCAGCGTTGAGCTCAAATCTGGAAACACCATATATTTT.

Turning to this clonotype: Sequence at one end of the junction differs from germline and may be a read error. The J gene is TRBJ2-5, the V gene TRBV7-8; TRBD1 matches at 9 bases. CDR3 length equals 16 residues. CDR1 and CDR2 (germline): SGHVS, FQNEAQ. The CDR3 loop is CTSSSGTGRARETQYF. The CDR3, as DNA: TGTACCAGCAGCTCAGGGACAGGGAGAGCCAGGGAGACCCAGTACTTC.

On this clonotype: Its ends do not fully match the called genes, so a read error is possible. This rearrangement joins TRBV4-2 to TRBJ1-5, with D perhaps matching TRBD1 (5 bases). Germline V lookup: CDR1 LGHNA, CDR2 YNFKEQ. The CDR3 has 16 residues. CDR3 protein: CASMSALGGGNQPQHF. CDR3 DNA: TGTGCCAGCATGTCGGCGTTGGGGGGAGGCAATCAGCCTCAGCATTTT.

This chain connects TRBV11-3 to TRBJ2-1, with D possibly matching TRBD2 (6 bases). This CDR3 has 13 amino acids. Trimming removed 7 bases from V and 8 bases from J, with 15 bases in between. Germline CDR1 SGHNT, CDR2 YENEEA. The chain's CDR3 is CASNPTPSDEQFF. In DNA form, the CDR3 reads TGTGCCAGCAACCCCACACCTAGCGATGAGCAGTTCTTC.

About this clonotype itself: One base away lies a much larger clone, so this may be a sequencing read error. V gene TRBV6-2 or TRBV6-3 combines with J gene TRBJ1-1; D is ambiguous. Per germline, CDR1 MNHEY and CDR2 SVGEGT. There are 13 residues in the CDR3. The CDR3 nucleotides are TGTGCCAGCAGTTTGGGGTTTGGCACTGAAACTTTCTTT. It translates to CASSLGFGTETFF.

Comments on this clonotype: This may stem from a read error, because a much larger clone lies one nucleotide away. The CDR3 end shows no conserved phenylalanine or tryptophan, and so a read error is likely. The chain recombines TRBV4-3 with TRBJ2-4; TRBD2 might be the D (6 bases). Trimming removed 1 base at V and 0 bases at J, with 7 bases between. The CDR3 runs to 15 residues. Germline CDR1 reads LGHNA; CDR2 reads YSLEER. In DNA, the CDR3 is TGCGCCAGCAGCCAAGGGCGGGGAGCCAAAAACATTCAGTACATC. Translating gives CASSQGRGAKNIQYI.

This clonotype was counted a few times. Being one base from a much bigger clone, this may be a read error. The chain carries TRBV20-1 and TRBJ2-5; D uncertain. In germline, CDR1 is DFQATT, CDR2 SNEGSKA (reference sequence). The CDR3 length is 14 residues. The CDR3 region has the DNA TGCAGTGCCGCAGAAGGATACTGGGCAGAGACCCAGAACTTC. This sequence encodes CSAAEGYWAETQNF.

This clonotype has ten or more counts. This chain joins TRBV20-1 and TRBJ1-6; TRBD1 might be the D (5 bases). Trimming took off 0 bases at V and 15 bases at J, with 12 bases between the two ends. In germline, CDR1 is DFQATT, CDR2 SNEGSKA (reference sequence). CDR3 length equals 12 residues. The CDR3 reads CSAREGVNRLHF. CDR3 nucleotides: TGCAGTGCTAGAGAAGGGGTGAACCGCCTCCACTTT.

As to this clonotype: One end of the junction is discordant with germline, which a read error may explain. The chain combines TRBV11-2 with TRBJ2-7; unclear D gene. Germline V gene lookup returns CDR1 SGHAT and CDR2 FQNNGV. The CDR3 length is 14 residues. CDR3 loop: CASGSRRAPYEQYF. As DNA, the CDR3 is TGTGCCAGCGGCTCAAGACGGGCCCCCTATGAGCAGTACTTC.

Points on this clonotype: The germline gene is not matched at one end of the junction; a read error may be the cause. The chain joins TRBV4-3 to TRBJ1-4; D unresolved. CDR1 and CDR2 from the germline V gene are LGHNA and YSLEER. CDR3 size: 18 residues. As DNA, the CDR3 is TGCGCCAGCAGCCCCCGGGTCATGACGCGTGTAACTAATGAAAAACTGCTTTTT. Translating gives CASSPRVMTRVTNEKLLF.

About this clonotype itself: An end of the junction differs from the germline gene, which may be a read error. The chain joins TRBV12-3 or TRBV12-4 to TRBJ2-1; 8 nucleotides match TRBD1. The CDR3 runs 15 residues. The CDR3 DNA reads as TGTGACAGCAGCCCCCCAGGGGGCGGAAACAATGAGCAATTCTTC. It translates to CDSSPPGGGNNEQFF.

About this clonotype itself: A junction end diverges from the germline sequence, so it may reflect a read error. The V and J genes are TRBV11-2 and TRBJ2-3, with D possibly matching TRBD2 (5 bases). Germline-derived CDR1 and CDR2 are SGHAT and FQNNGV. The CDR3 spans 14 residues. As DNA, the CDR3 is TGTGCCAGCAGCCACAAGGTGAGGGCAGATACACAGTATTTT. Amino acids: CASSHKVRADTQYF. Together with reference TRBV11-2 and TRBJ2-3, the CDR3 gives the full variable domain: EAGVAQSPRYKIIEKRQSVAFWCNPISGHATLYWYQQILGQGPKLLIQFQNNGVVDDSQLPKDRFSAERLKGVDSTLKIQPAKLEDSAVYLCASSHKVRADTQYFGPGTRLTVL.

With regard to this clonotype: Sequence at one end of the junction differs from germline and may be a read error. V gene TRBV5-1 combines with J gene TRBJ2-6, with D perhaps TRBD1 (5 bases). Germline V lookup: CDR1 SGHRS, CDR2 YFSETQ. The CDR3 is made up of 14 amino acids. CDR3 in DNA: TGCGCCAGCAGCTTGGACTCTGGGGCCAACGTCCTGGCTTTC. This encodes CASSLDSGANVLAF. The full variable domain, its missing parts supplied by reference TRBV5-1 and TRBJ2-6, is KAGVTQTPRYLIKTRGQQVTLSCSPISGHRSVSWYQQTPGQGLQFLFEYFSETQRNKGNFPGRFSGRQFSNSRSEMNVSTLELGDSALYLCASSLDSGANVLAFGAGSRLTVL.

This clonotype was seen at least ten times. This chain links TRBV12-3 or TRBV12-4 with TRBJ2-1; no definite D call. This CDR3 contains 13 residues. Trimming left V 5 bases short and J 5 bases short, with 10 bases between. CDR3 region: CASSPSPHNEQFF. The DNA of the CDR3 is TGTGCCAGCAGTCCCAGCCCCCACAATGAGCAGTTCTTC.

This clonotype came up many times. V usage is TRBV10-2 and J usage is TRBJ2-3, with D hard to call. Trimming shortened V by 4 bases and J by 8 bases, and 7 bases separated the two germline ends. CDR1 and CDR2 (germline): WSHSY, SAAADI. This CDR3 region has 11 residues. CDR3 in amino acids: CASSAVGTQYF. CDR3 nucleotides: TGCGCCAGCAGTGCAGTAGGTACGCAGTATTTT.

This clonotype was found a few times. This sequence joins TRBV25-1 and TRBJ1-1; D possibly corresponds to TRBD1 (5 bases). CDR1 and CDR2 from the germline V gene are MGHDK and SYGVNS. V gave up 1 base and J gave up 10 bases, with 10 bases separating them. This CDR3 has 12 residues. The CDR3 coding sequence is TGTGCCAGCAGTGAATTAGGAGGGGTAGCTTTCTTT. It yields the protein CASSELGGVAFF.